One sample yielded the 18 T cell receptor beta chains listed below, sequenced in a study of blood T cells in healthy people across ages. Combining a sample-barcoded 5' primer with a J-beta primer mix, a second PCR ran for about 7 to 11 cycles. TCRdb analysed the 5' RACE reads with MiXCR anew, one entry per CDR3 protein. The data show more than 700,000 distinct CDR3 sequences, more than 35% seen once. Sequenced material: blood. All receptors come from an elderly man in good health.

For this clonotype: One base away lies a much larger clone, so this may be a sequencing read error. The V and J genes are TRBV11-2 and TRBJ2-5, with TRBD1 identical over 9 bases. The germline CDR1 and CDR2 sequences are SGHAT and FQNNGV. The CDR3 length is 15 residues. Trimming took 5 bases from V and 4 from J; bases not matched to a gene: 8. In DNA, the CDR3 is TGTGCCAGCAGCGCCGCCAGGGACAGGGTAGAGACCCAGTACTTC. The encoded protein is CASSAARDRVETQYF.

As for this clonotype: A much larger clone lies one base from this, so it may be a read error. This chain uses TRBV7-2 with TRBJ2-1; TRBD2 matches 13 bases. Germline loops: CDR1 SGHTA, CDR2 FQGNSA. The CDR3 contains 16 residues. V lost 5 bases, J lost 13 bases, and 14 bases stayed unmatched. The CDR3 DNA reads TGTGCCAGCAGCGTCGGACTAGCGGGAGCTCGAGAGACCCAGTTCTTC. It translates to CASSVGLAGARETQFF.

Comments on this clonotype: This sequence may be a read error, since a much larger clone differs from it by one base. The V gene is TRBV7-9, the J gene TRBJ2-5, with D possibly matching TRBD2 (6 bases). The CDR3 has 14 amino acids. The germline V gene has CDR1 SEHNR and CDR2 FQNEAQ (reference sequence). V was cut by 5 bases and J by 2 bases, with 12 bases left in between. This chain's CDR3 is CASSPGAGQETQYF. CDR3 sequence (DNA): TGTGCCAGCAGCCCCGGGGCGGGGCAAGAGACCCAGTACTTC. Drawing the rest from reference TRBV7-9 and TRBJ2-5, the complete variable domain is DTGVSQNPRHKITKRGQNVTFRCDPISEHNRLYWYRQTLGQGPEFLTYFQNEAQLEKSRLLSDRFSAERPKGSFSTLEIQRTEQGDSAMYLCASSPGAGQETQYFGPGTRLLVL.

V and J are TRBV12-3 or TRBV12-4 and TRBJ1-2; TRBD1 agrees at 8 bases. V dropped 5 bases and J dropped 1; count of bases not matched to a gene: 3. The CDR3 extends over 14 amino acids. Here the CDR3 reads CASSGTGFNYGYTF. In nucleotides, the CDR3 is TGTGCCAGCAGTGGGACAGGTTTTAACTATGGCTACACCTTC.

This chain links TRBV7-2 with TRBJ2-7; D possibly uses TRBD1 or TRBD2 (5 bases each). V was shortened by 5 bases and J by 4 bases, with 15 bases between the two germline ends. Germline V gives CDR1 SGHTA, CDR2 FQGNSA. The length of the CDR3 is 14 residues. Here the CDR3 reads CASSPPGHLYEQYF. As DNA, the CDR3 is TGTGCCAGCAGCCCGCCGGGGCACCTTTACGAGCAGTACTTC.

The chain employs TRBV20-1 and TRBJ1-5; D is perhaps TRBD1 (6 bases). V gave up 5 bases and J gave up 5 bases, with 13 bases separating them. Germline V lookup: CDR1 DFQATT, CDR2 SNEGSKA (reference sequence). This CDR3 has 13 amino acids. The CDR3 nucleotides are TGCAGTGCTTCAGGGGCTGTCGATCAGCCCCAGCATTTT. It yields the protein CSASGAVDQPQHF.

The V call is TRBV10-3, the J call TRBJ2-1, with TRBD2 identical over 7 bases. Germline CDR1 and CDR2: ENHRY and SYGVKD. This CDR3 spans 16 amino acids. With 8 bases clipped from V and 3 bases from J, the junction kept 13 bases outside the gene matches. CDR3 amino acids: CAIGGLHGGVYNEQFF. The CDR3 nucleotides read TGTGCCATCGGGGGACTCCATGGGGGGGTCTACAATGAGCAGTTCTTC.

The chain employs TRBV7-2 and TRBJ1-6, with TRBD1 matching over 8 bases. With V trimmed by 3 bases and J by 0 bases, 4 bases remained unmatched. This CDR3 has 17 residues. CDR1 SGHTA and CDR2 FQGNSA come from the germline V gene. This chain's CDR3 is CASSLAGGGSYNSPLHF. In DNA form, the CDR3 reads TGTGCCAGCAGCTTGGCAGGGGGCGGCTCCTATAATTCACCCCTCCACTTT. The variable domain in full, with the rest retrieved from reference TRBV7-2 and TRBJ1-6, is GAGVSQSPSNKVTEKGKDVELRCDPISGHTALYWYRQSLGQGLEFLIYFQGNSAPDKSGLPSDRFSAERTGGSVSTLTIQRTQQEDSAVYLCASSLAGGGSYNSPLHFGNGTRLTVT.

V and J are TRBV20-1 and TRBJ2-7; 13 bases are a match to TRBD2. The CDR3 runs 12 residues. The V gene's germline CDR1 is DFQATT and CDR2 SNEGSKA (reference sequence). The DNA of the CDR3 is TGCAGCCGGACTAGCGGGAGCGGCGAGCAGTACTTC. Translated, it gives CSRTSGSGEQYF.

The V gene is TRBV20-1, the J gene TRBJ2-3; TRBD2 might be the D (6 bases). V lost 3 bases and J lost 6, with 16 bases in between. CDR3 length: 14 residues. The germline gives CDR1 DFQATT, CDR2 SNEGSKA (reference sequence). The CDR3 DNA reads TGCAGTGCTAGGCCGGGACTGCAATGGGATACGCAGTATTTT. Amino acids: CSARPGLQWDTQYF.

This clonotype was seen more than once but under ten times. This sequence joins TRBV7-6 and TRBJ2-5; D gene ambiguous. The CDR3 runs 12 residues. Germline values: CDR1 SGHVS, CDR2 FNYEAQ. V shed 5 bases and J shed 5 bases, with 9 bases lying between them. CDR3 bases: TGTGCCAGCAGCCATATTATGGAGACCCAGTACTTC. It translates to CASSHIMETQYF.

This chain connects TRBV20-1 to TRBJ2-3, with a tentative D call TRBD1 (6 bases). The CDR3 is 16 amino acids. Trimming pared 2 bases from V and 9 bases from J, leaving 24 bases between. The germline CDR1 and CDR2 sequences are DFQATT and SNEGSKA (reference sequence). The DNA for the CDR3 is TGCAGTGCTAGACTGCAGGTTCCGGGACAACAACCGACGCAGTATTTT. Translation: CSARLQVPGQQPTQYF.

This clonotype has just a few counts. The chain is built from TRBV25-1 and TRBJ2-4; possibly TRBD2 for D (6 bases). Germline V gene lookup returns CDR1 MGHDK and CDR2 SYGVNS. CDR3 length equals 17 residues. Trimming left V 4 bases short and J 6 bases short, with 22 bases between. This chain's CDR3 is CASSGSGGGPSVNIQYF. The CDR3, as DNA: TGTGCCAGCAGTGGCAGTGGGGGAGGTCCATCTGTAAACATTCAGTACTTC.

The V and J genes are TRBV5-1 and TRBJ2-1, with D perhaps TRBD1 or TRBD2 (5 bases each). The CDR3 covers 14 residues. Germline V lookup: CDR1 SGHRS, CDR2 YFSETQ. The V end lost 6 bases, the J end lost 3 bases, and 13 bases lay between the germline ends. The CDR3 sequence is CASIPGTGYNEQFF. CDR3 DNA: TGCGCCAGCATTCCCGGGACCGGCTACAATGAGCAGTTCTTC.

The V and J genes are TRBV7-9 and TRBJ2-1; 8 bases agree with TRBD2. This CDR3 has 15 amino acids. Germline assignment: CDR1 SEHNR and CDR2 FQNEAQ (reference sequence). Losses at the gene ends were 0 bases for V and 9 bases for J; bases not matched to a gene: 7. The CDR3 DNA is TGTGCCAGCAGCTTAGCAGTAAGCGGGAGAGGTGAGCAGTTCTTC. Amino acids: CASSLAVSGRGEQFF.

CDR3 sequence reads: CATRQLENSPLHF. The CDR3, as DNA: TGTGCCACAAGACAGTTAGAGAATTCACCCCTCCACTTT. This chain links TRBV12-3 or TRBV12-4 with TRBJ1-6, with D perhaps TRBD1 (5 bases). CDR3 size: 13 residues. With 10 bases removed from V and 7 bases from J, the gap between germline ends came to 14 bases.

The chain is built from TRBV20-1 and TRBJ2-5; D not certain. The CDR3 runs to 15 residues. Germline V lookup: CDR1 DFQATT, CDR2 SNEGSKA (reference sequence). The V gene lost 6 bases and the J gene lost 3 bases, with 20 bases spanning the gap. CDR3 sequence reads: CSADSRSRIEETQYF. CDR3 DNA sequence: TGCAGTGCCGACTCCAGAAGCCGTATAGAAGAGACCCAGTACTTC.

This clonotype was seen only a few times. The chain recombines TRBV20-1 with TRBJ1-2; D might be TRBD1 (6 bases). The germline V and J ends were trimmed by 5 bases and 8 bases, with 21 bases remaining between them. Germline V gene data show CDR1 as DFQATT and CDR2 as SNEGSKA (reference sequence). The CDR3 sequence is 14 residues long. This CDR3 is CSASLPTGSGGYTF. The DNA of the CDR3 is TGCAGTGCTTCCCTACCTACAGGGTCGGGCGGCTACACCTTC.